This is a list of T cell receptor beta chains from one sample in a study of blood T cell repertoires in COVID-19. Only in-frame clones appear in the TCRdb table, and some are missing; sequencing was by immunoSEQ multiplex PCR. In the table there are 180,000 or so clones, 60% to 80% of which are singletons. Sequencing was performed on PBMCs or T cells enriched from blood (not recorded which). Every receptor here comes from a man aged 55 to 70 who had been exposed to COVID-19. The CDR3 runs from the conserved cysteine through the conserved F or W. A D gene is named only where the DNA matches it firmly. Size values are once, few and many counts, or a class for expanded clones, and some rows have none.

V,size,D,J,CDR3,DNA
TRBV15,once,TRBD2,TRBJ2-7,CATSRGWGTSHEQYF,TGTGCCACCAGCAGAGGTTGGGGGACTAGCCACGAGCAGTACTTC
TRBV6-5,NA,NA,TRBJ2-1,CASSLPPRYEQFF,TGTGCCAGCAGTCTTCCCCCCAGATATGAGCAGTTCTTC
TRBV6-5,NA,NA,TRBJ2-6,CASSYGDSSGANVLTF,TGTGCCAGCAGTTACGGCGACTCCTCTGGGGCCAACGTCCTGACTTTC
TRBV29-1,NA,NA,TRBJ1-2,CSVEQGNNYGYTF,TGCAGCGTTGAACAGGGGAATAACTATGGCTACACCTTC
TRBV28,many,NA,TRBJ1-2,CASSSPGRGNYGYTF,TGTGCCAGCAGTTCCCCAGGGAGGGGTAACTATGGCTACACCTTC
TRBV9,NA,NA,TRBJ1-2,CASSADALANYGYTF,TGTGCCAGCAGCGCAGACGCTCTAGCTAACTATGGCTACACCTTC
TRBV5-4,NA,TRBD1,TRBJ1-3,CASSPRDRGTDTIYF,TGTGCCAGCAGCCCCAGGGACAGGGGGACGGACACCATATATTTT
TRBV6-5,NA,NA,TRBJ2-7,CASSQGQSSYEQYF,TGTGCCAGCAGCCAGGGTCAGTCCTCCTACGAGCAGTACTTC
TRBV30,NA,NA,TRBJ2-1,CAWVQGLSYNEQFF,TGTGCCTGGGTACAGGGCCTATCCTACAATGAGCAGTTCTTC
TRBV19,few,NA,TRBJ1-1,CASSIVQSTEAFF,TGTGCCAGTAGTATAGTACAGAGCACTGAAGCTTTCTTT
TRBV9,once,TRBD1,TRBJ1-4,CASSLRQGGEKLFF,TGTGCCAGCAGCCTACGACAGGGGGGTGAAAAACTGTTTTTT
TRBV5-3,NA,TRBD1,TRBJ2-5,CARTEWTGGLETQYF,TGTGCCAGAACGGAATGGACAGGGGGCTTGGAGACCCAGTACTTC
TRBV27,NA,TRBD1,TRBJ2-7,CASSLGGQAYEQYF,TGTGCCAGCAGTTTAGGGGGACAGGCCTACGAGCAGTACTTC
TRBV30,NA,TRBD1,TRBJ1-5,CAWSPRDSYQPQHF,TGTGCCTGGAGTCCAAGGGACAGTTATCAGCCCCAGCATTTT
TRBV6-5,NA,NA,TRBJ1-3,CASSLGARRGNTIYF,TGTGCCAGCAGTTTGGGCGCACGGCGAGGAAACACCATATATTTT
TRBV30,NA,TRBD1,TRBJ1-5,CAWGGDRVSRQPQHF,TGTGCCTGGGGGGGGGACAGGGTCTCGAGGCAGCCCCAGCATTTT
TRBV11-2,NA,NA,TRBJ1-6,CASSSGGGAGSPLHF,TGTGCCAGCAGCTCGGGGGGCGGGGCCGGTTCACCCCTCCACTTT
TRBV5-1,NA,TRBD2,TRBJ2-3,CASSLKAGTTDTQYF,TGCGCCAGCAGCCTGAAAGCGGGAACCACAGATACGCAGTATTTT
TRBV6-6,NA,TRBD1,TRBJ1-5,CASSYSTGPRNQPQHF,TGTGCCAGCAGTTACTCGACAGGGCCCCGCAATCAGCCCCAGCATTTT
TRBV15,NA,TRBD2,TRBJ2-7,CATSTRGWPSGRHEQYF,TGTGCCACCAGCACTAGAGGGTGGCCTAGCGGGAGACACGAGCAGTACTTC
TRBV5-6,NA,TRBD2,TRBJ2-1,CASSSYLREGSDEQFF,TGTGCCAGCAGCTCGTATTTGCGGGAGGGTAGCGATGAGCAGTTCTTC
TRBV5-1,NA,TRBD1,TRBJ1-1,CASSASPGQKNTEAFF,TGCGCCAGCAGCGCCTCTCCGGGACAGAAGAACACTGAAGCTTTCTTT
TRBV24-1,NA,TRBD2,TRBJ2-7,CATSDRSGRVYEQYF,TGTGCCACCAGTGACCGGAGCGGGAGGGTTTACGAGCAGTACTTC
TRBV7-2,NA,TRBD1,TRBJ1-3,CASSLYTGAGNTIYF,TGTGCCAGCAGCTTATATACAGGGGCCGGAAACACCATATATTTT
TRBV11-1,NA,TRBD2,TRBJ2-5,CASTSGTIQETQYF,TGTGCCAGCACCTCGGGGACTATTCAAGAGACCCAGTACTTC
TRBV4-1,NA,NA,TRBJ1-4,CASSPQEGGNEKLFF,TGCGCCAGCAGCCCCCAAGAAGGGGGTAATGAAAAACTGTTTTTT
TRBV7-2,NA,NA,TRBJ2-3,CASSSLSQGYTDTQYF,TGTGCCAGCAGCTCCCTTTCCCAGGGGTACACAGATACGCAGTATTTT
TRBV25-1,NA,TRBD1,TRBJ1-4,CASSEWDRGPHNEKLFF,TGTGCCAGCAGTGAATGGGACAGGGGTCCTCATAATGAAAAACTGTTTTTT
TRBV7-9,NA,NA,TRBJ2-1,CASSFRHSSYNEQFF,TGTGCCAGCAGCTTTAGACACAGCTCCTACAATGAGCAGTTCTTC
TRBV9,few,NA,TRBJ1-6,CASSVEGSNSPLHF,TGTGCCAGCAGCGTAGAAGGGAGTAATTCACCCCTCCACTTT
TRBV7-3,many,TRBD1,TRBJ1-1,CASSPTGGTEAFF,TGTGCCAGCAGCCCCACAGGGGGCACTGAAGCTTTCTTT
TRBV11-2,NA,TRBD2,TRBJ2-7,CASSLISGGPYEQYF,TGTGCCAGCAGCTTAATAAGCGGGGGTCCCTACGAGCAGTACTTC
TRBV30,NA,NA,TRBJ2-3,CAWSVRGRGDTQYF,TGTGCCTGGAGTGTACGAGGGCGGGGAGATACGCAGTATTTT
TRBV3-1/TRBV3-2,NA,TRBD2,TRBJ2-7,CASSQGGGPNYEQYF,TGTGCCAGCAGCCAAGGCGGGGGACCCAACTACGAGCAGTACTTC
TRBV6-5,once,TRBD1,TRBJ1-4,CASKPGQSNEKLFF,TGTGCCAGCAAACCGGGACAGAGTAATGAAAAACTGTTTTTT
TRBV7-2,many,NA,TRBJ1-5,CASSLAGTNQPQHF,TGTGCCAGCAGCTTAGCCGGGACAAATCAGCCCCAGCATTTT
TRBV27,NA,NA,TRBJ2-7,CASRWDSTTGQYF,TGTGCCAGCAGATGGGACTCCACGACCGGGCAGTACTTC
TRBV11-2,NA,TRBD2,TRBJ2-1,CASSLVAGAYNEQFF,TGTGCCAGCAGCTTAGTGGCGGGAGCGTACAATGAGCAGTTCTTC
TRBV7-2,many,TRBD1,TRBJ1-2,CASSILGGTGEDYGYTF,TGTGCCAGCAGCATCCTAGGGGGGACAGGGGAGGACTATGGCTACACCTTC
TRBV25-1,NA,NA,TRBJ1-2,CASSEQGWNYGYTF,TGTGCCAGCAGTGAACAGGGGTGGAACTATGGCTACACCTTC